This T cell receptor (beta chain) was identified in a study of T cell changes during pregnancy in multiple sclerosis. The protocol was immunoSEQ multiplex PCR, while the TCRdb copy is restricted to in-frame clones and leaves out a portion. The sample lists under 80,000 clones, 92% occurring once. The CDR3 consists of 13 residues. Trimming cost V 4 bases and J 6 bases; bases outside gene matches: 3. Germline V lookup: CDR1 SGHDN, CDR2 FVKESK. This material consisted of peripheral blood, taken after pregnancy. The source of this sequence is a female donor in good health, enrolled as a control in a pregnancy study. The chain is built from TRBV14 and TRBJ1-2; 9 positions match TRBD1. The CDR3 protein is CASSRRQGDGYTF. CDR3 coding DNA: TGTGCCAGCAGCCGGAGACAGGGGGATGGCTACACCTTC.